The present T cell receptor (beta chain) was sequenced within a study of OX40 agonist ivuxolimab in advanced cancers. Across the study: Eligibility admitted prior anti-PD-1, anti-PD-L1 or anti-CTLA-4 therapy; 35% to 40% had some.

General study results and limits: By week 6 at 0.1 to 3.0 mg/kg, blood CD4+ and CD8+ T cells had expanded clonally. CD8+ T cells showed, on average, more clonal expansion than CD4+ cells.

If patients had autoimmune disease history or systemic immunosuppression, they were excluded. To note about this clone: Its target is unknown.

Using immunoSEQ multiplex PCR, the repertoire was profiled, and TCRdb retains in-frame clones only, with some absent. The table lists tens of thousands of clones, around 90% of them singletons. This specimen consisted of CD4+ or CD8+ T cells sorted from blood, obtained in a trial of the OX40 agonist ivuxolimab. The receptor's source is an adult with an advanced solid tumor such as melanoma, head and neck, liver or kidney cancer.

In DNA form, the CDR3 reads TGTGCCACTTCCGCCCCGGGACAGGGGGTCTACGAGCAGTACTTC. Residues: CATSAPGQGVYEQYF. The chain joins TRBV5-5 to TRBJ2-7; 11 positions match TRBD1. Germline V gene data show CDR1 as SGHKS and CDR2 as YYEKEE (reference sequence). Unmatched junction bases numbered 11, after V lost 9 bases and J lost 3 bases. The CDR3 extends over 15 amino acids.